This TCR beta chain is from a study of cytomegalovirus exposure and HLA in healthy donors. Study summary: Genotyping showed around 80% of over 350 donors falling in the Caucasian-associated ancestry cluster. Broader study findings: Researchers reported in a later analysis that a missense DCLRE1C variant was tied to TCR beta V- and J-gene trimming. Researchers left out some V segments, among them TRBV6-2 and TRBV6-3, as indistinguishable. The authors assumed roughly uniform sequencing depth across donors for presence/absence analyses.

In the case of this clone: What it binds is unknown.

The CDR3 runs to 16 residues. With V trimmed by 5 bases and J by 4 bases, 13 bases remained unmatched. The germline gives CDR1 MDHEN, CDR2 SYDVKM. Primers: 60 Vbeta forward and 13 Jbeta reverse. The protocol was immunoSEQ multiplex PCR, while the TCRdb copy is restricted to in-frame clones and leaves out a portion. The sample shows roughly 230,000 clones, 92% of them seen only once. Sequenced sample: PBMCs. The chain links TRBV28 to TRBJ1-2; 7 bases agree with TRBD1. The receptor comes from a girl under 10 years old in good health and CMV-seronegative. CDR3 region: CASSDTDGQALYGYTF. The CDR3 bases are TGTGCCAGCAGTGATACCGACGGACAGGCCCTCTATGGCTACACCTTC.